This entry lists 6 T cell receptor beta chains sequenced from one sample in a study of cytomegalovirus exposure and HLA in healthy donors. The study ran its PCR with 60 Vbeta and 13 Jbeta primers. Repertoires were generated with immunoSEQ multiplex PCR, while TCRdb's copy carries only in-frame clones and drops some. The data hold about 200,000 clones, with approximately 83% observed a single time. The sequencing input was PBMCs. These receptors were obtained from a boy aged 2-15 years in good health and CMV-seronegative.

The V and J genes are TRBV9 and TRBJ2-5; 11 positions agree with TRBD2. From germline, CDR1 is SGDLS and CDR2 YYNGEE. The CDR3 is made up of 16 amino acids. Trimming took 5 bases from V and 5 from J; bases not matched to a gene: 11. CDR3 in DNA: TGTGCCAGCAGTCCTCCTAGCGGGGGGCAGTTGGAGACCCAGTACTTC. This translates into CASSPPSGGQLETQYF.

V is TRBV5-1 and J is TRBJ2-3; 10 positions agree with TRBD2. CDR1 SGHRS and CDR2 YFSETQ come from the germline V gene. V lost 4 bases to trimming and J lost 5 bases; unmatched junction nucleotides: 10. This CDR3 is built from 16 residues. The DNA of the CDR3 is TGCGCCAGCAGCAGAAGGCCAGCGGGGGGGCAAGATACGCAGTATTTT. It encodes CASSRRPAGGQDTQYF.

The V call is TRBV30, the J call TRBJ2-3, with D possibly TRBD1 on 6 matching bases. CDR1 and CDR2 from the germline V gene are GTSNPN and SVGIG (reference sequence). This CDR3 has 12 amino acids. The V end lost 7 bases, the J end lost 6 bases, and 14 bases lay between the germline ends. CDR3 in DNA: TGTGCCTCACGAGGGGGTGGGGATACGCAGTATTTT. It encodes CASRGGGDTQYF.

This chain connects TRBV6-5 to TRBJ1-2; TRBD1 matches 7 bases. Losses at the gene ends were 6 bases for V and 2 bases for J; bases not matched to a gene: 3. Germline loops: CDR1 MNHEY, CDR2 SVGAGI. CDR3 size: 13 residues. DNA of the CDR3: TGTGCCAGCAGGCAGGGGGGCAACTATGGCTACACCTTC. Protein: CASRQGGNYGYTF.

This chain links TRBV14 with TRBJ1-2; D is perhaps TRBD1 (5 bases). Per the germline V gene, CDR1 is SGHDN and CDR2 is FVKESK. The germline V and J ends were trimmed by 4 bases and 4 bases, with 13 bases remaining between them. The CDR3 spans 14 residues. CDR3 region: CASSPSKGPYGYTF. CDR3 DNA: TGTGCCAGCAGCCCAAGCAAGGGGCCCTATGGCTACACCTTC.

V gene TRBV5-1 combines with J gene TRBJ2-3; 13 bases match TRBD2. Germline CDR1 and CDR2: SGHRS and YFSETQ. Trimming cost V 3 bases and J 6 bases; bases outside gene matches: 13. This CDR3 spans 18 amino acids. The CDR3 spells CASSYSTSGGVRTDTQYF. The CDR3 region has the DNA TGCGCCAGCAGCTATTCAACTAGCGGGGGGGTAAGGACGGATACGCAGTATTTT.